The rows below give T cell receptor beta chains drawn from one sample of a study of blood T cell repertoires in COVID-19. Repertoires were generated with immunoSEQ multiplex PCR, while TCRdb's copy carries only in-frame clones and drops some. Among roughly 300,000 clones listed, about 82% were seen once. The sequenced sample consisted of peripheral blood. Every receptor here comes from a human donor in a cohort sampled during active COVID-19. Each CDR3 is given with its conserved first and last residue. Fields, in order: V gene, clone size, J gene, D gene, CDR3 protein, CDR3 DNA. D genes are given only for firm matches. For some rows the clone size is stated as once, few or many, or as a class when expanded; others skip it.

v_gene: TRBV28; abundance: -; j_gene: TRBJ1-2; d_gene: TRBD1; CDR3aa: CASSYYGQGRYGYTF; CDR3nt: TGTGCCAGCAGTTATTACGGACAGGGAAGGTATGGCTACACCTTC
v_gene: TRBV5-1; abundance: few; j_gene: TRBJ1-4; d_gene: -; CDR3aa: CASSLSGTEGGKLFF; CDR3nt: TGCGCCAGCAGCTTGTCTGGGACGGAGGGAGGAAAACTGTTTTTT
v_gene: TRBV4-2; abundance: medium-sized; j_gene: TRBJ1-5; d_gene: -; CDR3aa: CASSQVRIDQPQHF; CDR3nt: TGTGCCAGCAGCCAAGTGAGAATCGATCAGCCCCAGCATTTT
v_gene: TRBV6-5; abundance: -; j_gene: TRBJ2-7; d_gene: -; CDR3aa: CASSYSGRTYEQYF; CDR3nt: TGTGCCAGCAGTTACTCGGGCAGGACCTACGAGCAGTACTTC
v_gene: TRBV11-2; abundance: -; j_gene: TRBJ2-7; d_gene: TRBD1; CDR3aa: CASSPAPGQGPYEQYF; CDR3nt: TGTGCCAGCAGCCCGGCCCCGGGACAGGGTCCCTACGAGCAGTACTTC
v_gene: TRBV6-5; abundance: -; j_gene: TRBJ1-1; d_gene: -; CDR3aa: CASKTGLEAFF; CDR3nt: TGTGCCAGCAAGACAGGTCTAGAAGCTTTCTTT
v_gene: TRBV27; abundance: -; j_gene: TRBJ2-5; d_gene: -; CDR3aa: CASSPTLGPQETQYF; CDR3nt: TGTGCCAGCAGCCCCACCCTGGGCCCTCAAGAGACCCAGTACTTC
v_gene: TRBV18; abundance: -; j_gene: TRBJ1-6; d_gene: -; CDR3aa: CASSQGTQGSPLHF; CDR3nt: TGTGCCAGCTCACAGGGGACTCAGGGTTCACCCCTCCACTTT
v_gene: TRBV7-2; abundance: once; j_gene: TRBJ1-2; d_gene: TRBD1; CDR3aa: CASTEYGSVGGGYTF; CDR3nt: TGTGCCAGCACCGAGTATGGTTCGGTAGGGGGCGGCTACACCTTC
v_gene: TRBV20-1; abundance: -; j_gene: TRBJ1-1; d_gene: -; CDR3aa: CSAGGGPLQMNTEAFF; CDR3nt: TGCAGTGCTGGTGGGGGCCCCCTGCAGATGAACACTGAAGCTTTCTTT
v_gene: TRBV24-1; abundance: -; j_gene: TRBJ1-5; d_gene: TRBD1; CDR3aa: CATSEGTGDNQPQHF; CDR3nt: TGTGCCACCAGTGAAGGGACAGGGGACAATCAGCCCCAGCATTTT
v_gene: TRBV6-5; abundance: once; j_gene: TRBJ2-3; d_gene: -; CDR3aa: CASGKEDLTDTQYF; CDR3nt: TGTGCCAGCGGTAAGGAGGACCTCACAGATACGCAGTATTTT
v_gene: TRBV7-2; abundance: -; j_gene: TRBJ1-1; d_gene: -; CDR3aa: CASSPGRGTEAFF; CDR3nt: TGTGCCAGCAGCCCAGGGAGGGGGACTGAAGCTTTCTTT
v_gene: TRBV6-6; abundance: -; j_gene: TRBJ2-3; d_gene: -; CDR3aa: CATRTDTQYF; CDR3nt: TGTGCCACCCGGACAGATACGCAGTATTTT
v_gene: TRBV6-6; abundance: -; j_gene: TRBJ2-2; d_gene: -; CDR3aa: CASSYYRTANTGELFF; CDR3nt: TGTGCCAGCAGTTACTACCGGACAGCGAACACCGGGGAGCTGTTTTTT
v_gene: TRBV11-2; abundance: -; j_gene: TRBJ1-4; d_gene: TRBD1; CDR3aa: CASSLNGQGDEKLFF; CDR3nt: TGTGCCAGCAGCTTAAATGGACAGGGCGACGAAAAACTGTTTTTT
v_gene: TRBV7-3; abundance: -; j_gene: TRBJ1-2; d_gene: TRBD1; CDR3aa: CASSLGGGRGPSGYTF; CDR3nt: TGTGCCAGCAGCCTCGGGGGCGGCAGGGGGCCGAGTGGCTACACCTTC
v_gene: TRBV19; abundance: -; j_gene: TRBJ2-2; d_gene: -; CDR3aa: CASSPSNTGELFF; CDR3nt: TGTGCCAGTAGCCCCTCTAACACCGGGGAGCTGTTTTTT
v_gene: TRBV7-2; abundance: -; j_gene: TRBJ2-1; d_gene: TRBD2; CDR3aa: CASSGTSGINEQFF; CDR3nt: TGTGCCAGCAGCGGGACTAGCGGGATCAATGAGCAGTTCTTC
v_gene: TRBV6-5; abundance: -; j_gene: TRBJ2-7; d_gene: -; CDR3aa: CATIGVTYEQYF; CDR3nt: TGTGCCACAATCGGGGTCACCTACGAGCAGTACTTC
v_gene: TRBV14; abundance: once; j_gene: TRBJ1-2; d_gene: TRBD1; CDR3aa: CASSPGQPNYGYTF; CDR3nt: TGTGCCAGCAGCCCGGGACAGCCTAACTATGGCTACACCTTC
v_gene: TRBV18; abundance: -; j_gene: TRBJ2-7; d_gene: TRBD1; CDR3aa: CASSPRLGQGDEAYEQYF; CDR3nt: TGTGCCAGCTCACCTAGACTTGGACAGGGTGATGAGGCCTACGAGCAGTACTTC
v_gene: TRBV7-9; abundance: -; j_gene: TRBJ2-5; d_gene: -; CDR3aa: CASSLRTDKETQYF; CDR3nt: TGTGCCAGCAGCTTACGTACAGACAAAGAGACCCAGTACTTC
v_gene: TRBV9; abundance: -; j_gene: TRBJ2-3; d_gene: TRBD1; CDR3aa: CASSATGGPTDTQYF; CDR3nt: TGTGCCAGCAGCGCGACAGGGGGGCCCACAGATACGCAGTATTTT
v_gene: TRBV6-5; abundance: once; j_gene: TRBJ2-7; d_gene: TRBD2; CDR3aa: CASRPIAGGNYEQYF; CDR3nt: TGTGCCAGTCGACCGATAGCGGGGGGGAACTACGAGCAGTACTTC
v_gene: TRBV5-4; abundance: many; j_gene: TRBJ2-1; d_gene: -; CDR3aa: CASSLAGSSSYNEQFF; CDR3nt: TGTGCCAGCAGCTTGGCTGGATCTAGCTCCTACAATGAGCAGTTCTTC
v_gene: TRBV20-1; abundance: -; j_gene: TRBJ2-4; d_gene: -; CDR3aa: CSATDRNIQYF; CDR3nt: TGCAGTGCTACCGACAGAAACATTCAGTACTTC